This entry is about one T cell receptor (beta chain). The data derive from a study of blood T cell repertoires in COVID-19. V lost 3 bases and J lost 2; bases outside the gene matches: 5. The V gene's germline CDR1 is LGHNA and CDR2 YNFKEQ. There are 16 residues in the CDR3. How the authors handled the data: Counts of nucleated cells, estimated from reference gene primer amplification, were obtained. The method was immunoSEQ multiplex PCR; TCRdb's version includes in-frame clones alone and lacks a portion of them. V, J and clone size are taken as reported in that table, and D and trimming were inferred from the DNA itself. The repertoire holds over 50,000 clones, with approximately 84% as singletons.

The sequencing input was peripheral blood. The genes are TRBV4-2 and TRBJ2-1; TRBD2 aligns across 9 bases. This TCR was recovered from a man between 60 and 70 years old with COVID-19, enrolled during active disease. The DNA of the CDR3 is TGTGCCAGCAGCCATAGCGGGAGTGGGGCCTACAATGAGCAGTTCTTC. This sequence encodes CASSHSGSGAYNEQFF.